The present T cell receptor (beta chain) was sequenced within a study of cytomegalovirus exposure and HLA in healthy donors. The J segment lost 5 bases and the V segment lost 4 bases, leaving 7 bases of the junction unmatched. This CDR3 spans 15 amino acids. The V gene's germline CDR1 is SGHNT and CDR2 YYREEE (reference sequence). Data came from immunoSEQ multiplex PCR; TCRdb stores just in-frame clones and leaves some out. The sample consists of roughly 100,000 clones, around 96% of them appearing once. Sequenced sample: PBMCs. The chain employs TRBV5-4 and TRBJ2-2; 8 positions match TRBD1. This clonotype originated in a woman younger than 35 in good health and CMV-seronegative. CDR3 sequence (DNA): TGTGCCAGCAGCCAAGGACAGGGTTGGACCGGGGAGCTGTTTTTT. It translates to CASSQGQGWTGELFF.